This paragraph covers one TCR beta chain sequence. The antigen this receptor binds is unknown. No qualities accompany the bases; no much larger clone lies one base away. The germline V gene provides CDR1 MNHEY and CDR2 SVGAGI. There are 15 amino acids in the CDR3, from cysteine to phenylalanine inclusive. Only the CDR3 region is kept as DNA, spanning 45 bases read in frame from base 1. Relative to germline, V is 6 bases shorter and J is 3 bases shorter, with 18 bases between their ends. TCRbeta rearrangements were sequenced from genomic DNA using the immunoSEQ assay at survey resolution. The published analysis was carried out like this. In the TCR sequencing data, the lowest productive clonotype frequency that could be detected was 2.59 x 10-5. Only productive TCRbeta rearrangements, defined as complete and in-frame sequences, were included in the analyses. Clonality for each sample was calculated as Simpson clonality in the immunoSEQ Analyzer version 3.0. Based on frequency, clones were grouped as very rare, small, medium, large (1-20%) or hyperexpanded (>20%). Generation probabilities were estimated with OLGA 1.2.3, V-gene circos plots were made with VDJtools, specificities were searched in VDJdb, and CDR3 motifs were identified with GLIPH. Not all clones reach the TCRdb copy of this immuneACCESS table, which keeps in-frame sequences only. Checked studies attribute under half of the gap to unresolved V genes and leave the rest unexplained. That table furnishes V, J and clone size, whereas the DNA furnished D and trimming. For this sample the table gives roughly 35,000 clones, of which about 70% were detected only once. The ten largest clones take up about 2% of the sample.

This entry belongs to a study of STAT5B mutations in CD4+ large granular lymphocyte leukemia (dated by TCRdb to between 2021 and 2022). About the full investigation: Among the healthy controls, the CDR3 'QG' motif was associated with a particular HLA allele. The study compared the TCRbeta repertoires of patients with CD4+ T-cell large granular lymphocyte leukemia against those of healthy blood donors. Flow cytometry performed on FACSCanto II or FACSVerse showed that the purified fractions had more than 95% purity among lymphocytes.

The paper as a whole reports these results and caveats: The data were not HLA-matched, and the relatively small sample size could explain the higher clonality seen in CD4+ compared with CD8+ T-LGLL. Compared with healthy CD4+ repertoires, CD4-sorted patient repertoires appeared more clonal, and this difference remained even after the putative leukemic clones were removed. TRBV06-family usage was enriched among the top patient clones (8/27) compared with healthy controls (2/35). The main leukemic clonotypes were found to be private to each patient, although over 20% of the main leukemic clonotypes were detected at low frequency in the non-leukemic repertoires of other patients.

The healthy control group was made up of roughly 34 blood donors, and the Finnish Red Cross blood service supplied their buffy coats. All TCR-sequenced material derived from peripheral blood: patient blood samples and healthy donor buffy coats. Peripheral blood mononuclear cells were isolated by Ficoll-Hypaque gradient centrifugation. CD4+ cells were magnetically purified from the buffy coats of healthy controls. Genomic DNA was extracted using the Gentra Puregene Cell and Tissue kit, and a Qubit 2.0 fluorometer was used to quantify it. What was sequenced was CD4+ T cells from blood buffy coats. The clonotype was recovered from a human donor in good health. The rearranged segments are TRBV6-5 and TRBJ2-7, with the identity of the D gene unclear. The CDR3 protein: CASSQTLSAGYEQYF. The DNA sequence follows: TGTGCCAGCAGCCAAACCCTGTCGGCAGGCTACGAGCAGTACTTC.